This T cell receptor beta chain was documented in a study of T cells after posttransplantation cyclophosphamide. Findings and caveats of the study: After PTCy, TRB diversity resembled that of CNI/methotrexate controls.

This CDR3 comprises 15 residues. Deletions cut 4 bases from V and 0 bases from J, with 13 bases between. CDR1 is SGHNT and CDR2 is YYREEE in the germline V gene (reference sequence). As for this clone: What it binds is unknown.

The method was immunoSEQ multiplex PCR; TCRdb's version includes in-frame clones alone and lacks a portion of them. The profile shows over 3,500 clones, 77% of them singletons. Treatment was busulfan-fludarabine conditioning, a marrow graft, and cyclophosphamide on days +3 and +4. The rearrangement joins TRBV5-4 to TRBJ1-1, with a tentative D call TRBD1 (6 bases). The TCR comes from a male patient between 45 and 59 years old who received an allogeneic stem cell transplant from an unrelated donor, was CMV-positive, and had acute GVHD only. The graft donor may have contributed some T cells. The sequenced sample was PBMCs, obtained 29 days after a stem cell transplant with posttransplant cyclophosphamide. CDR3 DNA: TGTGCCAGCAGCCCAAGGACAGCTCTGAACACTGAAGCTTTCTTT. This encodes CASSPRTALNTEAFF.